Below, one T cell receptor (beta chain) is given with its context. This clone was recorded at least ten times. Its antigen is not yet known. Within one base of it there is no much larger clone, and no base qualities were kept. This sample was included in a study of metastatic and nonmetastatic thyroid tumors (dated by TCRdb to 2019 to 2021). For the study in its entirety: The researchers compared repertoires between peripheral blood samples and tumor or nodule tissue samples from patients with malignant or benign thyroid disease. The paper's findings and limits, for the study overall: In both blood and tumor samples, malignant tumors were reported to have significantly higher TCR beta diversity than benign nodules.

Before undergoing thyroid surgery, none of the patients had been given any kind of treatment. Using T-cell receptor beta sequencing, the researchers looked back retrospectively at clinical samples from patients, gathered between the early 2010s and the late 2010s. CDR3 length: 15 amino acids, cysteine to phenylalanine. Only CDR3 DNA remains: 45 bases, in frame from the first base. The germline V gene provides CDR1 SGHRS and CDR2 YFSETQ. V is reduced by 4 bases and J by 0 bases, leaving a spacing of 11 bases between them. Libraries were made using PCR. The reads were generated on an Illumina HiSeq 4000. The TCR beta-chain CDR3 region of each patient was profiled by high-throughput sequencing. The source study handled its data this way. Drawing on CDR3 differences between clinicopathological groups, the researchers built a classifier meant to tell apart patients with distant-metastatic papillary thyroid cancer. To measure repertoire diversity the researchers used the Shannon index, while the Morisita-Horn index served to gauge how similar the tumor and blood repertoires were. In TCRdb, the public reads were trimmed at Q25 with fastp and aligned with MiXCR, with productive beta chains retained. The V and J calls were determined by TCRdb, not by the authors. The sample table contains about 39,000 clones; only one count was recorded for approximately 17% of them. 12% to 15% of the sample is taken by the ten largest.

Material: tumor tissue. This receptor was identified in a female donor with papillary thyroid cancer or a benign thyroid nodule (not recorded which). Some clones in this sample may be carry-over from other donors' samples. Rearrangement joined TRBV5-1 to TRBJ2-1; no D gene is confidently identified. The base sequence is TGCGCCAGCAGCGCCTCCAGGAGCTCCTACAATGAGCAGTTCTTC. Its coded protein is CASSASRSSYNEQFF.